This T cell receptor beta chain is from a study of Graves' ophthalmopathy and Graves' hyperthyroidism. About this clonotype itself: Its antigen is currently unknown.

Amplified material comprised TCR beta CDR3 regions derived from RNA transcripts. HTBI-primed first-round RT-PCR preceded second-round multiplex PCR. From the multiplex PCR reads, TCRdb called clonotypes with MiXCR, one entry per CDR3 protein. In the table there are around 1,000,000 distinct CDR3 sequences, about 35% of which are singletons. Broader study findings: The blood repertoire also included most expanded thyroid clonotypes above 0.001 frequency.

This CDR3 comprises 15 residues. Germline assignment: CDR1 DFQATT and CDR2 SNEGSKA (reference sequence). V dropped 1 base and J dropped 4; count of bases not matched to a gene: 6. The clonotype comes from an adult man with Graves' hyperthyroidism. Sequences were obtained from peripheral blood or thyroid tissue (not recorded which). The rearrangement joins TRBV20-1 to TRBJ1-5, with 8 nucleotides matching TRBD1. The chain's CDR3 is CSARATGDTNQPQHF. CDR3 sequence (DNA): TGCAGTGCTAGAGCGACAGGGGATACGAATCAGCCCCAGCATTTT.